The entry below gives a single T cell receptor (beta chain) sequence along with its context. The CDR3 loop spans 14 amino acids. Germline V CDR1 and CDR2: LGHNA, YSLEER. After removal of 2 bases from V and 2 bases from J, the junction contained 1 base not matched to a gene. This entry comes from a study of cytomegalovirus exposure and HLA in healthy donors. Both 60 Vbeta primers and 13 Jbeta primers went into the PCR. Method: immunoSEQ multiplex PCR; TCRdb's copy keeps in-frame clones and lacks some. The sample holds roughly 150,000 clones; less than 9.5% are singletons and the top ten take 1.8%. V usage is TRBV4-3 and J usage is TRBJ1-2; 8 bases are shared with TRBD1. The sequenced sample consisted of PBMCs. This sequence originates from a male donor in good health and CMV-seronegative. CDR3 region: CASSQNRGNYGYTF. In DNA, the CDR3 is TGCGCCAGCAGCCAAAACAGGGGGAACTATGGCTACACCTTC.